This T cell receptor beta chain was retrieved from a study of T-cell reconstitution after alpha-beta-depleted transplantation in children. Unique molecular identifiers were incorporated during preparation of the TCRbeta library. TCRdb re-called the PCR reads with MiXCR, one entry per CDR3 protein. The table includes several thousand distinct CDR3 sequences, about 32% detected once. The CDR3 is 13 amino acids. Trimming shortened V by 2 bases and J by 7 bases, and 11 bases separated the two germline ends. Per germline, CDR1 SEHNR and CDR2 FQNEAQ (reference sequence). Findings of the study overall: Among T cells one year after transplant, newly produced cells accounted for most counts and diversity. Where alpha-beta T cells came from about two months after transplant was reportedly several hundred expanded graft clones. The study traced high day-60 TCRbeta diversity in some patients to surviving recipient T cells and thymic progenitors.

This clonotype rates as medium-sized. Its antigen remains unidentified. The input for sequencing was peripheral blood, taken 60 days after TCRalphabeta/CD19-depleted stem cell transplant. This rearrangement joins TRBV7-9 to TRBJ1-2; no definite D call. The receptor was derived from a boy in the first two years of life who had a stem cell transplant for SCID, so the T cells may come from the graft donor. The CDR3 DNA reads as TGTGCCAGCAGCTTAATAATCCTTGGTGGCTACACCTTC. It encodes CASSLIILGGYTF.